These 14 T cell receptor beta chains were sequenced from one sample in a study of T cells in tumors after PD-1 blockade. Repertoires were generated with immunoSEQ multiplex PCR, while TCRdb's copy carries only in-frame clones and drops some. This sample has approximately 19,000 clones, with about 84% found just once. This sample comprised PBMCs, obtained after anti-PD-1 therapy. These receptors were taken from a human donor with advanced basal cell or squamous cell carcinoma (not recorded which).

The V call is TRBV2, the J call TRBJ2-7; D is perhaps TRBD2 (5 bases). V was cut by 4 bases and J by 1 base, with 8 bases left in between. Germline loops: CDR1 SNHLY, CDR2 FYNNEI. This CDR3 spans 13 amino acids. The DNA for the CDR3 is TGTGCCAGCAGTGTAGCGAGGTCCTACGAGCAGTACTTC. Amino acid sequence: CASSVARSYEQYF.

The chain recombines TRBV5-1 with TRBJ2-2; tentatively, D is TRBD1 (5 bases). Per germline, CDR1 SGHRS and CDR2 YFSETQ. Trimming shortened V by 0 bases and J by 3 bases, and 6 bases separated the two germline ends. The CDR3 is 14 amino acids. The CDR3 here is CASSLGQHTGELFF. DNA for the CDR3: TGCGCCAGCAGCTTGGGACAGCACACCGGGGAGCTGTTTTTT.

The chain employs TRBV3-1 (or the pseudogene TRBV3-2) and TRBJ2-1, with 7 bases fitting TRBD2. The CDR3 runs 17 residues. V was clipped by 4 bases and J by 0 bases; unmatched bases: 9. The germline V gene has CDR1 LGHDT and CDR2 YNNKEL (reference sequence). The CDR3 nucleotides read TGTGCCAGCAGCCCAGAGCGGGGAGGGAGCTCCTACAATGAGCAGTTCTTC. Protein sequence: CASSPERGGSSYNEQFF.

This chain links TRBV10-1 with TRBJ2-1; D is perhaps TRBD2 (6 bases). Between the trimmed V and J ends, which lost 2 bases and 9 bases, there was a span of 11 bases. Germline V gene lookup returns CDR1 WNHNN and CDR2 SYGVQD (reference sequence). This CDR3 spans 13 amino acids. CDR3 protein: CASSETVGGEQFF. The CDR3 coding sequence is TGCGCCAGCAGTGAGACTGTGGGGGGTGAGCAGTTCTTC.

The V call is TRBV28, the J call TRBJ2-2, with D maybe TRBD2 (6 bases). The CDR3 is 15 residues long. CDR1 is MDHEN and CDR2 is SYDVKM in the germline V gene. The V end lost 7 bases, the J end lost 2 bases, and 14 bases lay between the germline ends. CDR3: CASKGTVKNTGELFF. Written as DNA, the CDR3 is TGTGCCAGCAAGGGGACTGTTAAAAACACCGGGGAGCTGTTTTTT.

V is TRBV20-1 and J is TRBJ2-7, with D maybe TRBD2 (6 bases). CDR1 and CDR2 from the germline V gene are DFQATT and SNEGSKA (reference sequence). The CDR3 contains 13 residues. V was trimmed by 3 bases and J by 5 bases, leaving 14 bases between them. CDR3 in amino acids: CSASRLVSDEQYF. The CDR3 DNA reads as TGCAGTGCTAGTAGACTAGTTTCGGACGAGCAGTACTTC.

V usage is TRBV6-4 and J usage is TRBJ2-1; 9 bases are a match to TRBD2. The germline V gene encodes CDR1 MRHNA and CDR2 SNTAGT. CDR3 length equals 16 residues. V dropped 0 bases and J dropped 7; count of bases not matched to a gene: 7. CDR3 DNA: TGTGCCAGCAGTGACTCTGGCCTAGCGGGATGGAATGAGCAGTTCTTC. Residues: CASSDSGLAGWNEQFF.

The chain joins TRBV28 to TRBJ1-5; possible D gene TRBD1, 5 bases. The germline V and J ends were trimmed by 2 bases and 7 bases, with 15 bases remaining between them. This CDR3 has 15 residues. The V gene's germline CDR1 is MDHEN and CDR2 SYDVKM. In DNA form, the CDR3 reads TGTGCCAGCAGTTTAGGGCAGGGCCCTTGGCAGCCCCAGCATTTT. Translation: CASSLGQGPWQPQHF. The full variable domain, its missing parts supplied by reference TRBV28 and TRBJ1-5, is DVKVTQSSRYLVKRTGEKVFLECVQDMDHENMFWYRQDPGLGLRLIYFSYDVKMKEKGDIPEGYSVSREKKERFSLILESASTNQTSMYLCASSLGQGPWQPQHFGDGTRLSIL.

The V and J genes are TRBV10-2 and TRBJ1-2; the D gene is possibly TRBD1 (6 bases). Trimming took 8 bases from V and 4 from J, leaving 17 bases between them. The germline CDR1 and CDR2 sequences are WSHSY and SAAADI. CDR3 length equals 14 residues. CDR3 residues: CASLPLRGSYGYTF. The CDR3 DNA reads TGCGCCAGCTTACCCCTCAGGGGAAGCTATGGCTACACCTTC.

The chain couples TRBV27 to TRBJ1-1, with no clear D. Germline V lookup: CDR1 MNHEY, CDR2 SMNVEV (reference sequence). The V end lost 6 bases, the J end lost 1 base, and 6 bases lay between the germline ends. The CDR3 has 12 residues. CDR3 bases: TGTGCCAGCAGCTCAAAGAACACTGAAGCTTTCTTT. As protein: CASSSKNTEAFF.

This chain uses TRBV4-1 with TRBJ2-7; TRBD2 is a possible D gene (6 bases). Germline V gene data show CDR1 as MGHRA and CDR2 as YSYEKL. CDR3 length: 15 amino acids. V shed 0 bases and J shed 2 bases, with 11 bases lying between them. The CDR3 spells CASSQDPRGAYEQYF. The CDR3 coding sequence is TGCGCCAGCAGCCAAGACCCGCGCGGGGCCTACGAGCAGTACTTC.

The gene calls are TRBV20-1 and TRBJ2-7; D gene unclear. CDR1 DFQATT and CDR2 SNEGSKA come from the germline V gene (reference sequence). The CDR3 length is 15 residues. V was trimmed by 3 bases and J by 0 bases, leaving 15 bases between them. As DNA, the CDR3 is TGCAGTGCTAGTGCGATGACCCCAAGCTCCTACGAGCAGTACTTC. Protein: CSASAMTPSSYEQYF.

V usage is TRBV3-1 (or the pseudogene TRBV3-2) and J usage is TRBJ1-6; TRBD1 matches 7 bases. Germline V lookup: CDR1 LGHDT, CDR2 YNNKEL (reference sequence). V lost 1 base, J lost 12 bases, and 0 bases stayed unmatched. The CDR3 loop spans 12 amino acids. The CDR3 protein is CASSQGDRPLHF. The CDR3 DNA reads as TGTGCCAGCAGCCAAGGGGACAGACCCCTCCACTTT.

This sequence joins TRBV7-6 and TRBJ2-1; D gene uncertain. With 1 base removed from V and 3 bases from J, the gap between germline ends came to 7 bases. CDR1 is SGHVS, CDR2 FNYEAQ, per germline. This CDR3 spans 14 amino acids. CDR3 protein: CASSLGNNYNEQFF. CDR3 in DNA: TGTGCCAGCAGCTTAGGAAACAACTACAATGAGCAGTTCTTC.